What follows are 22 T cell receptor beta chains derived from one specimen sequenced in a study of blood T cell repertoires in COVID-19. Produced via immunoSEQ multiplex PCR; TCRdb's table is partial and in-frame only. Of 140,000 to 150,000 clones listed, approximately 80% are singletons. Material: peripheral blood. These TCRs come from a woman in her 40s with active or convalescent COVID-19.

V gene TRBV13 combines with J gene TRBJ1-5; D perhaps matches TRBD1 (6 bases). This CDR3 is 14 amino acids long. The V and J ends lost 2 bases and 5 bases respectively, with 10 bases between them. Germline CDR1 reads PRHDT; CDR2 reads FYEKMQ (reference sequence). CDR3: CASSLRGSHQPQHF. The CDR3 region has the DNA TGTGCCAGCAGCTTAAGGGGGTCTCATCAGCCCCAGCATTTT.

The chain joins TRBV19 to TRBJ1-5; 7 bases fit TRBD1. CDR1 is LNHDA, CDR2 SQIVND, per germline (reference sequence). Trimming removed 5 bases from V and 11 bases from J; junction bases left unmatched: 9. CDR3 size: 13 residues. CDR3 nucleotides: TGTGCCAGTAGTTTGCAGGGGGGTCTGGCCCAGCATTTT. Translating it yields CASSLQGGLAQHF.

The J gene is TRBJ1-5, the V gene TRBV27; tentatively, D is TRBD1 (5 bases). CDR1 and CDR2 from the germline V gene are MNHEY and SMNVEV (reference sequence). Trimming took 6 bases from V and 4 from J, leaving 13 bases between them. This CDR3 spans 14 amino acids. The CDR3 nucleotides are TGTGCCAGCAGCTTCTCAGGGCCAAATCAGCCCCAGCATTTT. Encoded protein: CASSFSGPNQPQHF.

This clone showed up just a few times. The V gene is TRBV28, the J gene TRBJ1-4; 10 bases are shared with TRBD1. This CDR3 has 15 amino acids. The ends lost 0 bases at V and 7 bases at J; junction bases unmatched: 2. The germline V gene encodes CDR1 MDHEN and CDR2 SYDVKM. The CDR3: CASSLWGQGREKLFF. DNA for the CDR3: TGTGCCAGCAGTTTATGGGGACAGGGGCGTGAAAAACTGTTTTTT.

The chain couples TRBV7-9 to TRBJ1-2, with 9 bases aligning to TRBD1. Germline trimming cut 1 base from V and 5 bases from J; bases unmatched to any gene: 2. This CDR3 has 14 residues. The germline V gene encodes CDR1 SEHNR and CDR2 FQNEAQ (reference sequence). The CDR3 DNA reads as TGTGCCAGCAGCTTAGGGACAGGGGAGTATGGCTACACCTTC. Its translation: CASSLGTGEYGYTF.

The rearrangement joins TRBV7-6 to TRBJ1-1; 7 nucleotides align to TRBD1. The V and J ends lost 1 base and 1 base, in that order; junction bases with no gene match: 6. The CDR3 loop spans 16 amino acids. CDR1 and CDR2 (germline): SGHVS, FNYEAQ. The CDR3 spells CASSLVPQGRNTEAFF. In nucleotides, the CDR3 is TGTGCCAGCAGCTTAGTACCACAGGGGAGGAACACTGAAGCTTTCTTT.

Worth noting for this clone: The final CDR3 position lacks the conserved phenylalanine or tryptophan, pointing to a likely read error. Because the CDR3's place on the DNA is in doubt, the DNA is left out and the CDR3 is given as listed by TCRdb. The chain recombines TRBV19 with TRBJ2-4; no check of the table's D call, TRBD2, against the DNA was made. The CDR3 is 12 amino acids long, termini counted. Germline V gene lookup returns CDR1 LNHDA and CDR2 SQIVND (reference sequence). The CDR3 reads CASSETVEVPPV.

This clone came up once. The genes are TRBV28 and TRBJ2-7; TRBD2 matches at 7 bases. The CDR3 covers 15 residues. J was trimmed by 1 base and V by 2 bases; bases with no gene match: 5. CDR1 and CDR2 (germline): MDHEN, SYDVKM. DNA for the CDR3: TGTGCCAGCAGTTTAGGAACTAGCGCATCCTACGAGCAGTACTTC. This encodes CASSLGTSASYEQYF.

The V gene is TRBV11-2, the J gene TRBJ2-3; 7 positions agree with TRBD2. From germline, CDR1 is SGHAT and CDR2 FQNNGV. V lost 3 bases, J lost 2 bases, and 8 bases stayed unmatched. CDR3 length equals 16 residues. In DNA, the CDR3 is TGTGCCAGCAGCTTCTCTGGCGGGGGATACACAGATACGCAGTATTTT. Translated: CASSFSGGGYTDTQYF.

The chain recombines TRBV7-6 with TRBJ1-1; the D is unclear. Germline CDR1 SGHVS, CDR2 FNYEAQ. This CDR3 is 11 amino acids long. V shed 1 base and J shed 8 bases, with 5 bases lying between them. The CDR3 protein is CASSLGREAFF. CDR3 DNA sequence: TGTGCCAGCAGCTTAGGTAGAGAAGCTTTCTTT.

The chain has TRBV6-5 and TRBJ1-1; unclear D gene. Germline V CDR1 and CDR2: MNHEY, SVGAGI. V was trimmed by 6 bases and J by 4 bases, leaving 18 bases between them. The CDR3 is 15 residues long. The CDR3 region is CASSRRHPRITEAFF. The CDR3 DNA reads TGTGCCAGCAGCCGAAGACACCCACGGATCACTGAAGCTTTCTTT.

J is TRBJ2-1 and V is TRBV6-2 or TRBV6-3; D call uncertain. Trimming cost V 2 bases and J 5 bases, with 4 bases left between them. CDR3 length equals 12 residues. Germline lookup yields CDR1 MNHEY and CDR2 SVGEGT. The CDR3 nucleotides read TGTGCCAGCAGTTACCCCGACAATGAGCAGTTCTTC. The encoded protein is CASSYPDNEQFF.

The chain links TRBV7-2 to TRBJ1-5; possibly TRBD1 for D (5 bases). The CDR3 runs 15 residues. CDR1 is SGHTA and CDR2 is FQGNSA in the germline V gene. V lost 1 base, J lost 0 bases, and 7 bases lay in between. In DNA form, the CDR3 reads TGTGCCAGCAGCTTAGTGGGGCCTAGCAATCAGCCCCAGCATTTT. Protein sequence: CASSLVGPSNQPQHF.

The V gene is TRBV30, the J gene TRBJ1-6; 8 nucleotides agree with TRBD1. Germline V gene sequence: CDR1 GTSNPN, CDR2 SVGIG (reference sequence). V lost 8 bases and J lost 5; bases outside the gene matches: 5. The CDR3 totals 13 residues. CDR3 amino acids: CAGSTGDNSPLHF. The CDR3 DNA reads TGTGCCGGTTCGACAGGGGATAATTCACCCCTCCACTTT.

This chain uses TRBV12-3 or TRBV12-4 with TRBJ1-5, with 8 bases matching TRBD1. The CDR3 is made up of 13 amino acids. V shed 6 bases and J 15 bases; nucleotides not matched to a gene: 13. The CDR3 loop is CASSFSGTGDPHF. The CDR3 DNA sequence: TGTGCCAGCAGCTTTTCGGGGACAGGCGATCCGCATTTT.

This clone was seen just once. The chain employs TRBV12-3 or TRBV12-4 and TRBJ2-5; D is uncertain. The CDR3 is 13 amino acids. V was clipped by 3 bases and J by 4 bases, with 9 bases between them. CDR3 bases: TGTGCCAGCAGTTTGGCCTCGCCAGAGACCCAGTACTTC. Its translation: CASSLASPETQYF.

This chain joins TRBV5-4 and TRBJ1-1, with 8 positions matching TRBD1. The length of the CDR3 is 14 residues. J lost 4 bases, V lost 5 bases, and 7 bases had no gene match. The germline V gene has CDR1 SGHNT and CDR2 YYREEE (reference sequence). CDR3 protein: CASSSTDRGTEAFF. CDR3 in DNA: TGTGCCAGCAGTTCAACCGACAGGGGCACTGAAGCTTTCTTT.

The V and J genes are TRBV19 and TRBJ2-3, with a tentative D call TRBD1 (5 bases). Trimming shortened V by 10 bases and J by 7 bases, and 27 bases separated the two germline ends. Germline CDR1 reads LNHDA; CDR2 reads SQIVND (reference sequence). The CDR3 length is 16 residues. The CDR3 nucleotides read TGTGCCACCACATCCGGGTACAGGCCCTACTCATATACGCAGTATTTT. Encoded protein: CATTSGYRPYSYTQYF.

The chain joins TRBV13 to TRBJ1-2; 7 bases line up with TRBD1. The germline CDR1 and CDR2 sequences are PRHDT and FYEKMQ (reference sequence). The CDR3 length is 13 residues. The V gene end was trimmed by 5 bases and the J gene end by 7 bases; junction bases not matched to a gene: 7. CDR3 region: CASSLQGRGGYTF. Written as DNA, the CDR3 is TGTGCCAGCAGCCTACAGGGGAGAGGTGGCTACACCTTC. The variable domain in full, completed from reference TRBV13 and TRBJ1-2, reads AAGVIQSPRHLIKEKRETATLKCYPIPRHDTVYWYQQGPGQDPQFLISFYEKMQSDKGSIPDRFSAQQFSDYHSELNMSSLELGDSALYFCASSLQGRGGYTFGSGTRLTVV.

V and J are TRBV28 and TRBJ2-7, with D perhaps TRBD1 (6 bases). Germline V gene data show CDR1 as MDHEN and CDR2 as SYDVKM. This CDR3 is 14 amino acids long. The V end was cut by 8 bases, the J end by 6 bases, with 20 bases between. CDR3 residues: CASGNREILGEQYF. The CDR3 bases are TGTGCCAGCGGTAACAGGGAGATCCTTGGCGAGCAGTACTTC.

This sequence joins TRBV28 and TRBJ1-5; weak D call: TRBD1 (6 bases). The germline V gene encodes CDR1 MDHEN and CDR2 SYDVKM. The length of the CDR3 is 16 residues. V was trimmed by 1 base and J by 2 bases, leaving 12 bases between them. CDR3 region: CASSLSMGAGNQPQHF. CDR3 DNA: TGTGCCAGCAGTTTATCCATGGGGGCAGGCAATCAGCCCCAGCATTTT.

This rearrangement joins TRBV15 to TRBJ1-4; 7 bases fit TRBD1. V shed 4 bases and J 8 bases; nucleotides not matched to a gene: 13. The CDR3 totals 16 residues. Looked up from germline, CDR1 is LNHNV and CDR2 is YYDKDF (reference sequence). The CDR3 nucleotides read TGTGCCACCAGCAAGACCCTACAGGAGACAGGGGAAAAACTGTTTTTT. It encodes CATSKTLQETGEKLFF.